Listed below are T cell receptor beta chains from one sample, sequenced in a study of CD4 T cells in relation to SARS-CoV-2 and coronaviruses. Sequencing was performed with immunoSEQ multiplex PCR; in TCRdb, only in-frame clones are kept and a portion is missing. The sample includes tens of thousands of clones, about 91% of them seen just once. The sequencing sample was made of naive CD4+ T cells from PBMCs. These receptors all stem from an adult with COVID-19. Each CDR3 is given with its conserved first and last residue. The D gene is left open where the match is weak. Expanded clones get a size class; other rows say once, few or many, or leave the size out.

j_call	v_call	d_call	clone_size	cdr3_nt	cdr3_aa
TRBJ2-5	TRBV19	-	-	TGTGCCAGTAGTATTGCCACCAAAGAGACCCAGTACTTC	CASSIATKETQYF
TRBJ2-7	TRBV11-2	TRBD2	few	TGTGCCAGCAGCTTAGGAACGTGGCGCGGGAGCCCCAACGAGCAGTACTTC	CASSLGTWRGSPNEQYF
TRBJ1-1	TRBV5-1	-	-	TGCGCCAGCAGCTTGGGCGGGGGGAATAGGGCTTTCTTT	CASSLGGGNRAFF
TRBJ2-1	TRBV7-9	-	once	TGTGCCAGCAGCTTAGCGGAGGTTCATTTGGAGCAGTTCTTC	CASSLAEVHLEQFF
TRBJ2-7	TRBV24-1	TRBD2	-	TGTGCCACCAGTGTTTCGAGCGGGGGAGCGTACGAGCAGTACTTC	CATSVSSGGAYEQYF
TRBJ2-7	TRBV9	-	-	TGTGCCAGCAGCGTCGAAGAGACCTACGAGCAGTACTTC	CASSVEETYEQYF
TRBJ2-2	TRBV2	TRBD2	few	TGTGCCAGCAGTGAACTGACTAGCGGAAACACCGGGGAGCTGTTTTTT	CASSELTSGNTGELFF
TRBJ2-1	TRBV7-2	-	-	TGTGCCAGCAGCTTACAGGGGCTGTTGGATGAGCAGTTCTTC	CASSLQGLLDEQFF
TRBJ1-1	TRBV7-8	-	-	TGTGCCAGCAGCCTCCGGACAGTGACCAACACTGAAGCTTTCTTT	CASSLRTVTNTEAFF
TRBJ1-1	TRBV27	-	-	TGTGCCAGCAGGGATCCGGGGACTGGAAACACTGAAGCTTTCTTT	CASRDPGTGNTEAFF
TRBJ2-1	TRBV4-1	TRBD2	-	TGCGCCAGCAGCCAAGGTAGCGGGAGGACATACAATGAGCAGTTCTTC	CASSQGSGRTYNEQFF
TRBJ1-5	TRBV19	-	-	TGTGCCAGTAGTGCCCTCCAGGGAGCCCAATGGAATCAGCCCCAGCATTTT	CASSALQGAQWNQPQHF
TRBJ1-2	TRBV7-9	-	-	TGTGCCAGCAGCTTAGATTCGTATGGCTACACCTTC	CASSLDSYGYTF
TRBJ1-2	TRBV11-2	-	few	TGTGCCAGCAGCTTATTTGGGGACGGCTACACCTTC	CASSLFGDGYTF
TRBJ1-5	TRBV7-2	-	-	TGTGCCAGCAGATCAGGTGGCAATCAGCCCCAGCATTTT	CASRSGGNQPQHF
TRBJ1-1	TRBV14	-	-	TGTGCCAGCAGCCAAGCCGGGAGGATGAACACTGAAGCTTTCTTT	CASSQAGRMNTEAFF
TRBJ2-1	TRBV24-1	TRBD1	-	TGTGCCACCAGTGATTCACTCGAACGGACAGGAGCGTTCTTC	CATSDSLERTGAFF
TRBJ2-1	TRBV5-8	-	-	TGTGCCAGCAGTCCCGGGACCCTAATCTACAATGAGCAGTTCTTC	CASSPGTLIYNEQFF
TRBJ2-1	TRBV15	TRBD2	-	TGTGCCACCAGCAGCCCGGGACTAGCGGGAGCTGAGCAGTTCTTC	CATSSPGLAGAEQFF
TRBJ1-2	TRBV5-4	-	-	TGTGCCAGCAGCCAATTTCTCCAGGGTAGCGATGGCTACACCTTC	CASSQFLQGSDGYTF
TRBJ1-5	TRBV19	-	-	TGTGCCAGTAGAACACTCAATCAGCCCCAGCATTTT	CASRTLNQPQHF
TRBJ2-1	TRBV2	-	-	TGTGCCAGCAGTGCCATAGTAGGTACTACGCCCTACAATGAGCAGTTCTTC	CASSAIVGTTPYNEQFF
TRBJ2-3	TRBV6-5	-	-	TGTGCCAGCAGTCTACGGGACAGCACAGATACGCAGTATTTT	CASSLRDSTDTQYF
TRBJ2-7	TRBV3-1/TRBV3-2	-	-	TGTGCCAGCAGCCAAGCCATTGAGACCTACGAGCAGTACTTC	CASSQAIETYEQYF
TRBJ2-3	TRBV28	-	once	TGTGCCAGCAGTCTTCCCGCGACAGATACGCAGTATTTT	CASSLPATDTQYF
TRBJ1-4	TRBV10-3	-	-	TGTGCCGTCCGGGGGGATGAAAAACTGTTTTTT	CAVRGDEKLFF
TRBJ2-2	TRBV7-9	TRBD1	-	TGTGCCAGCAGCCCCGACAGGGCCGGGGAGCTGTTTTTT	CASSPDRAGELFF
TRBJ1-2	TRBV4-3	-	few	TGCGCCAGCAGCCAATCCGGAGTCTATGGCTACACCTTC	CASSQSGVYGYTF
TRBJ2-3	TRBV11-3	TRBD2	-	TGTGCCAGCAGCTTAGGGGGACTATGGCCCGAGCTTAGCAGCACAGATACGCAGTATTTT	CASSLGGLWPELSSTDTQYF
TRBJ2-1	TRBV28	-	-	TGTGCCAGCAGTTTATTCCTAAACCTGCAGACCCTAAGCGAGAAGCAGTTCTTC	CASSLFLNLQTLSEKQFF
TRBJ2-3	TRBV25-1	-	-	TGTGCCAGCAGTGATGACAGCTACACAGATACGCAGTATTTT	CASSDDSYTDTQYF
TRBJ2-1	TRBV3-1/TRBV3-2	TRBD2	-	TGTGCCAGCAGCCAAGAGGCTAGCGGCAGCTCCTACAATGAGCAGTTCTTC	CASSQEASGSSYNEQFF
TRBJ2-1	TRBV19	-	-	TGTGCCAGTAGTATTAACGTCGGAGCGACTGAGCAGTTCTTC	CASSINVGATEQFF
TRBJ2-2	TRBV29-1	TRBD1	-	TGCAGCGTCGCTACCGGGACAGCGAACACCGGGGAGCTGTTTTTT	CSVATGTANTGELFF
TRBJ1-1	TRBV3-1/TRBV3-2	TRBD1	-	TGTGCCAGCAGCTTACAGGGGGCTAACACTGAAGCTTTCTTT	CASSLQGANTEAFF
TRBJ2-2	TRBV2	TRBD1	-	TGTGCCAGCAGCCGACGGACAGGGGAGAACACCGGGGAGCTGTTTTTT	CASSRRTGENTGELFF
TRBJ1-3	TRBV28	-	-	TGTGCCAGCAGCGCAGGGGAATCTGGAAACACCATATATTTT	CASSAGESGNTIYF
TRBJ2-7	TRBV5-1	TRBD2	once	TGCGCCAGCAGGACTAGCGGGAGCTACGAGCAGTACTTC	CASRTSGSYEQYF
TRBJ2-7	TRBV11-2	-	-	TGTGCCAGCAGCCTCTTCGGGGCCTCCTACGAGCAGTACTTC	CASSLFGASYEQYF
TRBJ1-4	TRBV7-7	-	-	TGTGCTAGCAGCCCAGGGCCCACTGAAAAACTGTTTTTT	CASSPGPTEKLFF
TRBJ1-3	TRBV11-3	-	-	TGTGCCAGCAGCACAACCTCTGGAAACACCATATATTTT	CASSTTSGNTIYF
TRBJ1-1	TRBV6-1	TRBD1	-	TGTGCCAGCAGTGAATTGGTAGAGGGACAGGGAGCTTTCTTT	CASSELVEGQGAFF
TRBJ2-5	TRBV4-3	TRBD2	-	TGCGCCAGCAGCCAGGGGACTAGCGGGACAGAGACCCAGTACTTC	CASSQGTSGTETQYF
TRBJ1-5	TRBV2	-	once	TGTGCCAGCAGTGAACCGGGATCAACGGTCAGTTTT	CASSEPGSTVSF
TRBJ1-2	TRBV18	-	-	TGTGCCAGCTCACCACCGTTCGGCAGGGCGAATGATCGGGGGGATCGAGATGGCTACACCTTC	CASSPPFGRANDRGDRDGYTF
TRBJ2-7	TRBV14	TRBD2	-	TGTGCCAGCAGCCTACACCCAAAGCCCCACTTGACTAGCGGGAGAGTGGTCGTCGAGTACGAGCAGTACTTC	CASSLHPKPHLTSGRVVVEYEQYF
TRBJ2-5	TRBV7-2	-	-	TGTGCCAGCAGCCTCAGGGTTTCAGAGACCCAGTACTTC	CASSLRVSETQYF
TRBJ2-6	TRBV10-3	-	-	TGTGCCATCAGTGGGGGGGGGCTGGGGGCCAACGTCCTGACTTTC	CAISGGGLGANVLTF